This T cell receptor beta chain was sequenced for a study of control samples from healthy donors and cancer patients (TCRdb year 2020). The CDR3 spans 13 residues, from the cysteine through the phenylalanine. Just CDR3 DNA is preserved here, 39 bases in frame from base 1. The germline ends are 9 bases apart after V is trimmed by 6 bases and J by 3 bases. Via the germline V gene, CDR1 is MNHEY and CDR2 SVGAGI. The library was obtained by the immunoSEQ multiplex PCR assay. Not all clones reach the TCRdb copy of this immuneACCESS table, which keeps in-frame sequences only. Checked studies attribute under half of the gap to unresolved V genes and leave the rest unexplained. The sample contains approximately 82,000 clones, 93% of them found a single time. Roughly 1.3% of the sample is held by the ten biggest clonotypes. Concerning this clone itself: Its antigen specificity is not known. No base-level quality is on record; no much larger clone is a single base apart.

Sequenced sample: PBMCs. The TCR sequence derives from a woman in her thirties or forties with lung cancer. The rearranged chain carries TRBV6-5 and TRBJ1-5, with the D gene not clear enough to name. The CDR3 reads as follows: CASRAGNNQPQHF. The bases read TGTGCCAGCAGGGCAGGTAACAATCAGCCCCAGCATTTT.